The next 14 T cell receptor beta chains were all read from a single sample in a study of T cells in lung cancer brain metastases. Sequenced by immunoSEQ multiplex PCR; TCRdb stores in-frame clones only, minus some. Of 2,000 or so clones in the sample, roughly 90% were seen once. Sequenced material: tumor tissue from a brain metastasis. These receptor sequences come from a woman between 50 and 59 years old with non-small cell lung cancer that had spread to the brain.

This clone has a single count. This chain joins TRBV7-2 and TRBJ2-7, with D possibly TRBD1 on 6 matching bases. Germline CDR1 SGHTA, CDR2 FQGNSA. The CDR3 loop spans 17 amino acids. Deletions cut 1 base from V and 0 bases from J, with 16 bases between. In nucleotides, the CDR3 is TGTGCCAGCAGCTTAGGGGGAACTAGGGGGAGCTCCTACGAGCAGTACTTC. Its protein product is CASSLGGTRGSSYEQYF.

With respect to this clone: The same CDR3 can be traced to other DNA sequences in this sample. This chain connects TRBV7-2 to TRBJ2-1; 10 positions agree with TRBD2. Looked up from germline, CDR1 is SGHTA and CDR2 is FQGNSA. This CDR3 has 17 residues. J was trimmed by 5 bases and V by 2 bases; bases with no gene match: 9. CDR3 amino acids: CASSLPPSGSRDNEQFF. The CDR3 DNA reads TGTGCCAGCAGCTTACCGCCTAGCGGGAGTCGCGACAATGAGCAGTTCTTC. Supplemented by reference TRBV7-2 and TRBJ2-1, the full variable domain reads GAGVSQSPSNKVTEKGKDVELRCDPISGHTALYWYRQSLGQGLEFLIYFQGNSAPDKSGLPSDRFSAERTGGSVSTLTIQRTQQEDSAVYLCASSLPPSGSRDNEQFFGPGTRLTVL.

The CDR3: CASAGAKNIQYF. For the CDR3, the DNA is TGTGCCAGCGCGGGAGCCAAAAACATTCAGTACTTC. The V call is TRBV9, the J call TRBJ2-4, with D perhaps TRBD2 (5 bases). This CDR3 spans 12 amino acids. The germline V and J ends were trimmed by 7 bases and 0 bases, with 5 bases remaining between them. Germline loops: CDR1 SGDLS, CDR2 YYNGEE.

The V gene is TRBV11-3, the J gene TRBJ2-1; 7 nucleotides line up with TRBD2. The CDR3 consists of 14 residues. From germline, CDR1 is SGHNT and CDR2 YENEEA. J lost 2 bases, V lost 2 bases, and 0 bases had no gene match. For the CDR3, the DNA is TGTGCCAGCAGCTTACGGGGGGCCTACAATGAGCAGTTCTTC. Its translation: CASSLRGAYNEQFF. The full variable domain, in which reference TRBV11-3 and TRBJ2-1 provide the parts outside the CDR3, is EAGVVQSPRYKIIEKKQPVAFWCNPISGHNTLYWYLQNLGQGPELLIRYENEEAVDDSQLPKDRFSAERLKGVDSTLKIQPAELGDSAVYLCASSLRGAYNEQFFGPGTRLTVL.

The chain couples TRBV11-2 to TRBJ2-3; unclear D gene. V lost 1 base and J lost 3, with 20 bases in between. Germline assignment: CDR1 SGHAT and CDR2 FQNNGV. There are 18 residues in the CDR3. The CDR3 DNA is TGTGCCAGCAGCTTAGGGGGTCGCGTTCTGTCGGTAACAGATACGCAGTATTTT. Translation: CASSLGGRVLSVTDTQYF.

The V call is TRBV5-1, the J call TRBJ2-1; 10 bases match TRBD1. The CDR3 totals 16 residues. Per the germline V gene, CDR1 is SGHRS and CDR2 is YFSETQ. Unmatched junction bases numbered 10, after V lost 3 bases and J lost 7 bases. Written as DNA, the CDR3 is TGCGCCAGCAGCTCCCCGGGGACAGGGGTGGATAATGAGCAGTTCTTC. It encodes CASSSPGTGVDNEQFF.

The chain employs TRBV15 and TRBJ1-1, with 8 bases aligning to TRBD1. The CDR3 loop spans 15 amino acids. J lost 11 bases, V lost 3 bases, and 14 bases had no gene match. The germline V gene encodes CDR1 LNHNV and CDR2 YYDKDF (reference sequence). CDR3 loop: CATSSQSPGQGAAFF. The DNA for the CDR3 is TGTGCCACCAGCAGCCAAAGTCCGGGGCAGGGGGCGGCTTTCTTT.

The rearrangement joins TRBV7-7 to TRBJ2-7; no clear D. CDR1 is SSHAT, CDR2 FNYEAQ, per germline (reference sequence). The CDR3 is 14 residues long. The V end was cut by 5 bases, the J end by 0 bases, with 11 bases between. CDR3 in DNA: TGTGCCAGCAGCGCCCATCAGAGCTCCTACGAGCAGTACTTC. Protein sequence: CASSAHQSSYEQYF.

The genes are TRBV5-6 and TRBJ1-5, with D tentatively TRBD1 (6 bases). V was trimmed by 4 bases and J by 2 bases, leaving 16 bases between them. Germline V lookup: CDR1 SGHDT, CDR2 YYEEEE. This CDR3 has 16 residues. The CDR3 reads CASSRRGAPGNQPQHF. The CDR3 DNA is TGTGCCAGCAGCCGTCGGGGGGCGCCGGGCAATCAGCCCCAGCATTTT.

V usage is TRBV5-4 and J usage is TRBJ2-1; 7 bases are a match to TRBD2. The CDR3 is 16 amino acids. Losses at the gene ends were 4 bases for V and 3 bases for J; bases not matched to a gene: 10. The germline gives CDR1 SGHNT, CDR2 YYREEE (reference sequence). The CDR3 DNA sequence: TGTGCCAGCAGCCCACCGGGAATAGCGGGCTACAATGAGCAGTTCTTC. Its translation is CASSPPGIAGYNEQFF.

The rearrangement joins TRBV5-1 to TRBJ2-2, with D possibly matching TRBD1 (6 bases). This CDR3 is built from 15 residues. Trimming cost V 4 bases and J 3 bases, with 13 bases left between them. Germline assignment: CDR1 SGHRS and CDR2 YFSETQ. CDR3 sequence: CASSVRQADTGELFF. The CDR3 bases are TGCGCCAGCAGCGTTCGACAGGCGGACACCGGGGAGCTGTTTTTT.

This sequence joins TRBV19 and TRBJ2-4, with unresolved D. V was clipped by 3 bases and J by 0 bases, with 12 bases between them. The CDR3 is made up of 16 amino acids. Germline loops: CDR1 LNHDA, CDR2 SQIVND (reference sequence). The CDR3 DNA reads TGTGCCAGTAGTATTCCGGGCTCCGTAGCCAAAAACATTCAGTACTTC. Its translation: CASSIPGSVAKNIQYF.

This clone was detected only once. The chain has TRBV5-1 and TRBJ1-2; D remains ambiguous. There are 14 residues in the CDR3. V lost 0 bases to trimming and J lost 0 bases, with 6 bases between them. In germline, CDR1 is SGHRS, CDR2 YFSETQ. The CDR3, as DNA: TGCGCCAGCAGCTTGGCGCCTGCTAACTATGGCTACACCTTC. Translation: CASSLAPANYGYTF.

The table lists this clone with a few counts. The rearrangement uses TRBV16 and TRBJ1-2, with D uncertain. The germline gives CDR1 KGHSY, CDR2 FQNENV. V shed 3 bases and J shed 8 bases, with 19 bases lying between them. The CDR3 contains 15 residues. The CDR3 sequence: CASSQPGMGIGGYTF. The DNA of the CDR3 is TGTGCCAGCAGCCAGCCCGGGATGGGGATTGGGGGCTACACCTTC.